This T cell receptor beta chain was identified during a study of cytomegalovirus exposure and HLA in healthy donors. Germline V gives CDR1 SNHLY, CDR2 FYNNEI. V shed 2 bases and J shed 4 bases, with 14 bases lying between them. This CDR3 is 15 amino acids long. PCR was performed using 60 Vbeta and 13 Jbeta primers. Only in-frame clones appear in the TCRdb table, and some are missing; sequencing was by immunoSEQ multiplex PCR. The top ten hold roughly 1.4% of the sample, which has more than 150,000 clones, around 80% seen once. The rearrangement joins TRBV2 to TRBJ1-2; D perhaps matches TRBD1 (5 bases). The sequencing input was PBMCs. The sequence derives from a man between 18 and 35 years old in good health and CMV-seronegative. The CDR3, as DNA: TGTGCCAGCAGTGAATGGGACTTGGTTATCTATGGCTACACCTTC. The encoded protein is CASSEWDLVIYGYTF.